This T cell receptor (beta chain) appears in the sequencing data of a study of blood T cell repertoires in COVID-19. Overall study: The United States, Italy and Spain provided the acute and convalescent COVID-19 samples. The cDNA or gDNA used as material had been derived from T cells, B-cell-depleted T cells, or PBMCs.

Authors' processing steps: Amplification of reference gene primers was used by the study to estimate nucleated cell counts. The table came from immunoSEQ multiplex PCR; TCRdb's copy has only in-frame clones and leaves some out. Clone size and V and J calls were adopted from that table, with D and trimming inferred from the DNA. The table records under 400,000 clones, roughly 89% of them present only once. V gave up 2 bases and J gave up 1 base; unmatched junction bases: 4. Germline V gene lookup returns CDR1 SGHDN and CDR2 FVKESK. The CDR3 runs 15 residues. The receptor was derived from a man younger than 35 with active or convalescent COVID-19. J is TRBJ1-1 and V is TRBV14; 7 nucleotides line up with TRBD1. Sample: peripheral blood. The CDR3 protein is CASSQLTGANTEAFF. DNA of the CDR3: TGTGCCAGCAGCCAACTTACAGGGGCGAACACTGAAGCTTTCTTT.